This TCR beta chain was recovered during a study of T cells in Graves' hyperthyroidism and ophthalmopathy. Study-wide results and caveats: Most expanded thyroid clonotypes above 0.001 recurred in blood. In the analysis, a 13 V-J model separated ophthalmopathy from stable hyperthyroidism.

This clonotype came up once. No antigen is known for it. Germline V gene sequence: CDR1 MNHNS, CDR2 SASEGT. V was trimmed by 8 bases and J by 1 base, leaving 15 bases between them. The CDR3 has 15 amino acids. Based on clinical symptoms, serum thyroxine and TRAb, thyroid ultrasound and orbital computed tomography, diagnoses were reached. TCR beta CDR3 region amplification was performed from RNA transcripts. The HTBI primer set served for first-round RT-PCR of the TCR CDR3. TCRdb itself ran the multiplex PCR reads through MiXCR, one entry per CDR3 protein. This sample has hundreds of thousands of distinct CDR3 sequences, with roughly 20% found just once.

The V gene is TRBV6-1, the J gene TRBJ2-1; D may be TRBD2 (6 bases). Sequenced material: blood. This clonotype was obtained from a man in his thirties or forties with Graves' ophthalmopathy. CDR3 sequence (DNA): TGTGCCAGCCCCTTAGCCGGGGGTTCCTACAATGAGCAGTTCTTC. This sequence encodes CASPLAGGSYNEQFF.